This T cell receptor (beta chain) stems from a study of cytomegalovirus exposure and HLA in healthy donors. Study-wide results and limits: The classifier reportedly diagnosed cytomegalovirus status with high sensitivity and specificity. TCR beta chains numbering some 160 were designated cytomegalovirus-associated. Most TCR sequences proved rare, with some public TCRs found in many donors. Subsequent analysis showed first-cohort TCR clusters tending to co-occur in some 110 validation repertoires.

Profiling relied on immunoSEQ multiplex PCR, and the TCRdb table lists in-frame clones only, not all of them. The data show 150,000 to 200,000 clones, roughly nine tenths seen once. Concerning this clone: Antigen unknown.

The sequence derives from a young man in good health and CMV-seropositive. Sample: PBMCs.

CDR3 coding DNA: TGCGCCAGCAGCTTGGCCGTTACTTCGAACACCGGGGAGCTGTTTTTT. This translates into CASSLAVTSNTGELFF. The chain recombines TRBV5-1 with TRBJ2-2; D gene uncertain. The V gene's germline CDR1 is SGHRS and CDR2 YFSETQ. V lost 0 bases and J 0 bases, leaving 9 bases between the germline ends. The CDR3 has 16 residues. The whole variable domain, filled in from reference TRBV5-1 and TRBJ2-2, reads KAGVTQTPRYLIKTRGQQVTLSCSPISGHRSVSWYQQTPGQGLQFLFEYFSETQRNKGNFPGRFSGRQFSNSRSEMNVSTLELGDSALYLCASSLAVTSNTGELFFGEGSRLTVL.